This entry lists 17 T cell receptor beta chains sequenced from one sample in a study of PD-L1 blockade in urothelial cancer. Time point given: peripheral blood 6 weeks after treatment start. The table came from immunoSEQ multiplex PCR; TCRdb's copy has only in-frame clones and leaves some out. This repertoire shows about 50,000 clones, more than 70% found once; its top ten account for approximately 2.5%. The sample consisted of PBMCs, taken around atezolizumab (anti-PD-L1) treatment. The receptors come from a man aged 60 to 75 with urothelial cancer.

This chain uses TRBV28 with TRBJ1-5; maybe TRBD1 (5 bases). The CDR3 length is 15 residues. Trimming pared 5 bases from V and 3 bases from J, leaving 14 bases between. The V gene's germline CDR1 is MDHEN and CDR2 SYDVKM. CDR3 DNA: TGTGCCAGCAGTCCTAGCGGGGGGAACAATCAGCCCCAGCATTTT. Residues: CASSPSGGNNQPQHF.

This clone was seen a single time. The chain links TRBV5-8 to TRBJ1-2; 11 bases fit TRBD1. The germline gives CDR1 SGHTS, CDR2 YDEGEE. This CDR3 comprises 17 residues. The junction had 12 bases not matched to a gene; V was cut back by 4 bases and J by 4 bases. This chain's CDR3 is CASSVGQGAAGSYGYTF. CDR3 nucleotides: TGTGCCAGCAGCGTCGGACAGGGGGCGGCAGGGTCCTATGGCTACACCTTC.

This chain connects TRBV14 to TRBJ2-1; 9 positions match TRBD2. Germline CDR1 SGHDN, CDR2 FVKESK. CDR3 length: 18 amino acids. The trim removed 4 bases at V and 4 bases at J, leaving 14 bases unmatched. CDR3 in DNA: TGTGCCAGCAGCCGCGGACTAGCGACCAATTCAAAGTACAATGAGCAGTTCTTC. It is translated as CASSRGLATNSKYNEQFF.

The chain is built from TRBV29-1 and TRBJ1-1; 9 nucleotides align to TRBD1. Per the germline V gene, CDR1 is SQVTM and CDR2 is ANQGSEA. The CDR3 is 13 residues long. Losses at the gene ends were 6 bases for V and 3 bases for J; bases not matched to a gene: 5. CDR3 in amino acids: CSVRDRVHTEAFF. Written as DNA, the CDR3 is TGCAGCGTCCGGGACAGGGTACACACTGAAGCTTTCTTT.

The chain joins TRBV9 to TRBJ2-3; weak D call: TRBD2 (7 bases). The CDR3 is 16 residues long. CDR1 is SGDLS and CDR2 is YYNGEE in the germline V gene. The germline V and J ends were trimmed by 0 bases and 4 bases, with 15 bases remaining between them. In nucleotides, the CDR3 is TGTGCCAGCAGCGTAGCAGTGGGGGGGCCGGCAGATACGCAGTATTTT. Its protein product is CASSVAVGGPADTQYF.

This chain connects TRBV14 to TRBJ1-1; D not certain. The CDR3 totals 13 residues. V dropped 0 bases and J dropped 4 bases, with 6 bases sitting between them. CDR1 is SGHDN, CDR2 FVKESK, per germline. CDR3 protein: CASSQERRTEAFF. In DNA, the CDR3 is TGTGCCAGCAGCCAAGAGCGGCGCACTGAAGCTTTCTTT.

This chain uses TRBV19 with TRBJ1-2; no definite D call. CDR1 and CDR2 (germline): LNHDA, SQIVND (reference sequence). The CDR3 length is 15 residues. V was shortened by 4 bases and J by 7 bases, with 19 bases between the two germline ends. The CDR3 spells CASSTPRLKFGGYTF. In DNA form, the CDR3 reads TGTGCCAGTAGTACCCCCAGGCTTAAGTTTGGTGGCTACACCTTC. Looking up the rest from reference TRBV19 and TRBJ1-2 gives the full variable domain: DGGITQSPKYLFRKEGQNVTLSCEQNLNHDAMYWYRQDPGQGLRLIYYSQIVNDFQKGDIAEGYSVSREKKESFPLTVTSAQKNPTAFYLCASSTPRLKFGGYTFGSGTRLTVV.

The chain uses TRBV5-1 and TRBJ2-1; 9 bases align to TRBD2. The CDR3 length is 14 residues. Trimming took 4 bases from V and 4 from J; bases not matched to a gene: 3. Germline-derived CDR1 and CDR2 are SGHRS and YFSETQ. The CDR3 coding sequence is TGCGCCAGCAGCGAGACTAGCGGATACAATGAGCAGTTCTTC. It translates to CASSETSGYNEQFF.

The rearrangement joins TRBV4-3 to TRBJ2-3; D gene uncertain. The CDR3 is 13 amino acids. Germline V gene lookup returns CDR1 LGHNA and CDR2 YSLEER. Deletions cut 0 bases from V and 6 bases from J, with 7 bases between. The CDR3 nucleotides read TGCGCCAGCAGCCAAGATCACGGGGATACGCAGTATTTT. This codes for CASSQDHGDTQYF.

The chain combines TRBV5-1 with TRBJ2-2, with D unresolved. CDR1 is SGHRS, CDR2 YFSETQ, per germline. This CDR3 has 14 amino acids. Trimming removed 1 base from V and 4 bases from J, with 8 bases in between. The CDR3 DNA sequence: TGCGCCAGCAGCTTGTCGGCAGGCACCGGGGAGCTGTTTTTT. Translated: CASSLSAGTGELFF.

The rearrangement joins TRBV2 to TRBJ2-3; D perhaps matches TRBD2 (6 bases). V was pared by 4 bases and J by 1 base, with 12 bases between. This CDR3 has 15 amino acids. Per the germline V gene, CDR1 is SNHLY and CDR2 is FYNNEI. CDR3 in DNA: TGTGCCAGCAGTGCTGGTAGCGGACGCACAGATACGCAGTATTTT. Translating gives CASSAGSGRTDTQYF.

This CDR3 is CASSLLELAGYNEQFF. The CDR3 coding sequence is TGCGCCAGCAGCTTACTTGAACTAGCGGGCTACAATGAGCAGTTCTTC. This chain uses TRBV5-1 with TRBJ2-1, with 9 bases matching TRBD2. Germline values: CDR1 SGHRS, CDR2 YFSETQ. The CDR3 extends over 16 amino acids. After removal of 2 bases from V and 3 bases from J, the junction contained 6 bases not matched to a gene. The full variable domain, its missing parts supplied by reference TRBV5-1 and TRBJ2-1, is KAGVTQTPRYLIKTRGQQVTLSCSPISGHRSVSWYQQTPGQGLQFLFEYFSETQRNKGNFPGRFSGRQFSNSRSEMNVSTLELGDSALYLCASSLLELAGYNEQFFGPGTRLTVL.

The chain employs TRBV10-3 and TRBJ1-2; D call uncertain. Trimming pared 8 bases from V and 0 bases from J, leaving 7 bases between. CDR1 ENHRY and CDR2 SYGVKD come from the germline V gene. The CDR3 loop spans 12 amino acids. CDR3 sequence (DNA): TGTGCCATCCATGAGACTAACTATGGCTACACCTTC. It translates to CAIHETNYGYTF.

In this sample, this clone turned up a few times. The rearrangement links TRBV2 to TRBJ1-4; the D is unclear. Germline V gives CDR1 SNHLY, CDR2 FYNNEI. The CDR3 has 13 amino acids. V lost 1 base and J 8 bases, leaving 8 bases between the germline ends. The CDR3 loop is CASSEERREKLFF. The DNA for the CDR3 is TGTGCCAGCAGTGAAGAGAGGAGGGAAAAACTGTTTTTT.

This rearrangement joins TRBV6-8 to TRBJ1-1; a possible D gene is TRBD1 (6 bases). V lost 8 bases and J 0 bases, leaving 19 bases between the germline ends. The germline CDR1 and CDR2 sequences are MNHGY and SAAAGT. CDR3 size: 16 residues. Written as DNA, the CDR3 is TGTGCCAGCGCAAGGGTAGGGGGAGTCATGAACACTGAAGCTTTCTTT. This translates into CASARVGGVMNTEAFF.

Only one count was recorded for this clone. The chain recombines TRBV4-3 with TRBJ2-5; possibly TRBD2 for D (6 bases). The CDR3 runs to 15 residues. The V gene's germline CDR1 is LGHNA and CDR2 YSLEER. V was clipped by 5 bases and J by 5 bases, with 18 bases between them. CDR3 DNA sequence: TGCGCCAGCAGCGATAACATAGCGGAGTGGGAGACCCAGTACTTC. It codes for CASSDNIAEWETQYF.

Worth noting for this clone: Germline is not matched at one junction end, which may reflect a read error. The chain carries TRBV4-1 and TRBJ1-1; maybe TRBD1 (5 bases). Germline values: CDR1 MGHRA, CDR2 YSYEKL. The CDR3 consists of 10 residues. CDR3 coding DNA: TGCGCCAGCAGCAATCCGGGACTTAGCTTT. Translating it yields CASSNPGLSF.